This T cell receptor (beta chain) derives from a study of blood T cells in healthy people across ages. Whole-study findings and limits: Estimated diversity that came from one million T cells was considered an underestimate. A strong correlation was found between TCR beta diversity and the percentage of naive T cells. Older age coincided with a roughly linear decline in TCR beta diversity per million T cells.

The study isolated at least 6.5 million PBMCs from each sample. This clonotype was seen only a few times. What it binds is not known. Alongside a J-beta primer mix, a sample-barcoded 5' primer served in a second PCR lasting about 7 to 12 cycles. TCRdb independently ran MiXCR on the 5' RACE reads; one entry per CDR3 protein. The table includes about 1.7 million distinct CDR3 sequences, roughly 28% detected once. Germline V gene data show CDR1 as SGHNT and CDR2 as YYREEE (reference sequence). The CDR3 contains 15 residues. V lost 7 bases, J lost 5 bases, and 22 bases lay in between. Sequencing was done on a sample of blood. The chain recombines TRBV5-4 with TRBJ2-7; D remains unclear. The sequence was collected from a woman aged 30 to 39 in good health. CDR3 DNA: TGTGCCAGCCGTCGTGAGGCTGGGCCCTCGGACGAGCAGTACTTC. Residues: CASRREAGPSDEQYF.